The sequence of this T cell receptor beta chain was determined in a study of T cell responses to AZD1222 COVID-19 vaccine. Points from the study as a whole: White British donors predominated, females outnumbered males, and clonal diversity was possibly underestimated.

Concerning this clone: Its antigen is unidentified.

Produced via immunoSEQ multiplex PCR; TCRdb's table is partial and in-frame only. Of some 180,000 clones listed, approximately 94% are singletons. This CDR3 region has 17 residues. In germline, CDR1 is SGHNT, CDR2 YENEEA. Trimming stripped 4 bases from V and 7 bases from J, with 22 bases between. This sequence joins TRBV11-3 and TRBJ2-2, with a possible D match to TRBD2 (7 bases). This TCR was sampled from an adult who received the AZD1222 COVID-19 vaccine. Sequenced material: peripheral blood, taken 28 days after the second AZD1222 dose. The CDR3 spells CASSSDFGGPGGGELFF. The CDR3 DNA sequence: TGTGCCAGCAGCTCCGACTTCGGGGGGCCTGGGGGCGGGGAGCTGTTTTTT.